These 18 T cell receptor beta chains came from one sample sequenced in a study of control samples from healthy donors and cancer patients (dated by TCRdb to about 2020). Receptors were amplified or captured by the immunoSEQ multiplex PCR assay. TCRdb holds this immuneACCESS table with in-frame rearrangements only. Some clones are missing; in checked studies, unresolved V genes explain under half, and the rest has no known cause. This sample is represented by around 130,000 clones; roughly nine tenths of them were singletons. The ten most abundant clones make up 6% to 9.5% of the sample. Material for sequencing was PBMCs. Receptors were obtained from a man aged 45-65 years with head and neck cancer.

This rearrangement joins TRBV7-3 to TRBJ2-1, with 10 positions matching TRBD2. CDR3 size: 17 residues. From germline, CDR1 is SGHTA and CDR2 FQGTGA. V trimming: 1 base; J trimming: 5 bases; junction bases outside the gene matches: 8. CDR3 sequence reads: CASSLNSGLAENNEQFF. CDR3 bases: TGTGCCAGCAGCTTAAATTCTGGACTAGCGGAAAACAATGAGCAGTTCTTC.

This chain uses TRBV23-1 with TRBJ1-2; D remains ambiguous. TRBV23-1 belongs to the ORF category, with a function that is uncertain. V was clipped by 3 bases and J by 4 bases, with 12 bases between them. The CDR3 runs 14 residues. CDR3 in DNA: TGCGCCAGCAGTCATTGTCGGCCGCTCTATGGCTACACCTTC. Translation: CASSHCRPLYGYTF.

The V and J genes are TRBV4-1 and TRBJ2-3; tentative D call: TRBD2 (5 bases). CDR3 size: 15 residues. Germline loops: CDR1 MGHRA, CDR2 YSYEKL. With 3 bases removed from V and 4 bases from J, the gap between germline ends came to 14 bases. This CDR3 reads CASSQEDAGSDTQYF. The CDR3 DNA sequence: TGCGCCAGCAGCCAGGAGGACGCTGGGTCAGATACGCAGTATTTT.

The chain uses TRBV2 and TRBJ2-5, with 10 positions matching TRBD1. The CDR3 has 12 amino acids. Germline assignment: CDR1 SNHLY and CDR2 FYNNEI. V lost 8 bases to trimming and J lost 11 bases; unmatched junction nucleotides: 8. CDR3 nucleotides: TGTGCCAGCGGGACAGGGGCAGGGCTACAGTACTTC. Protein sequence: CASGTGAGLQYF.

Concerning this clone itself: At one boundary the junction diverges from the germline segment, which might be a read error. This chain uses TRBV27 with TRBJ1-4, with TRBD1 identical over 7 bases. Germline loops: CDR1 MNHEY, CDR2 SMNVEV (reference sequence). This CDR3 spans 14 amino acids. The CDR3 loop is CAGSFGAGGEKLFF. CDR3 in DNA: TGTGCCGGCAGTTTCGGGGCAGGGGGGGAAAAACTGTTTTTT.

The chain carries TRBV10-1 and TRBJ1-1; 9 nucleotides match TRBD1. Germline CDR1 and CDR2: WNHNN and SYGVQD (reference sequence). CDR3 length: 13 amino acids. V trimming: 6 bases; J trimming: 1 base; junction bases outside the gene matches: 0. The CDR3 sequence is CASRGQGNTEAFF. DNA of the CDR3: TGCGCCAGCAGGGGACAGGGGAACACTGAAGCTTTCTTT.

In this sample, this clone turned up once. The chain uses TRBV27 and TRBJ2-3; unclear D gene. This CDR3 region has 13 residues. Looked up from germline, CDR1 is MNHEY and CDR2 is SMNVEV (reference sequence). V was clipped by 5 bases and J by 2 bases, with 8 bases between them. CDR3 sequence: CASSPFFTDTQYF. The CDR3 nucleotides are TGTGCCAGCAGTCCTTTCTTCACAGATACGCAGTATTTT.

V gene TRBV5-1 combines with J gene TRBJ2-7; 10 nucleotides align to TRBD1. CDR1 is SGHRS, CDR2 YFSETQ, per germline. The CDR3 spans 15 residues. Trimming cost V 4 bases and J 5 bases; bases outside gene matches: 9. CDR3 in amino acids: CASSASGTGDNEQYF. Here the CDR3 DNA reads TGCGCCAGCAGCGCCTCCGGGACAGGGGATAACGAGCAGTACTTC.

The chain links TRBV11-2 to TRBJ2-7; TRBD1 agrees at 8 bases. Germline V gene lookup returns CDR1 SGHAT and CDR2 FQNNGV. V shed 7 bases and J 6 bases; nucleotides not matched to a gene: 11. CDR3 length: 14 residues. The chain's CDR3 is CASTGGQGLSEQYF. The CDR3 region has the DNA TGTGCCAGCACCGGAGGACAGGGACTTTCCGAGCAGTACTTC.

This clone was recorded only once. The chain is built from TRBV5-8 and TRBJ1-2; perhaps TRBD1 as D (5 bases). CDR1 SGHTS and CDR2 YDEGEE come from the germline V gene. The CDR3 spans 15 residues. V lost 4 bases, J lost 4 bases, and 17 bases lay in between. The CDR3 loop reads CASSLGLYGGYGYTF. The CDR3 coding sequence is TGTGCCAGCAGCCTAGGACTCTACGGGGGCTATGGCTACACCTTC.

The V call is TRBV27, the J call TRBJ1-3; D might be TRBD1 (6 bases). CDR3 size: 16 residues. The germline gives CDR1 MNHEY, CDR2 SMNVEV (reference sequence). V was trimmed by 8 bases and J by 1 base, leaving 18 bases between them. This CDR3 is CASSLRGGRSGNTIYF. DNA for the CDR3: TGTGCCAGCTCTCTAAGGGGGGGGCGATCTGGAAACACCATATATTTT.

The CDR3 reads CASSNTGGENSPLHF. As DNA, the CDR3 is TGTGCCAGCAGCAACACCGGTGGCGAAAATTCACCCCTCCACTTT. The chain uses TRBV25-1 and TRBJ1-6; D is uncertain. Per germline, CDR1 MGHDK and CDR2 SYGVNS. CDR3 size: 15 residues. V was trimmed by 6 bases and J by 7 bases, leaving 16 bases between them.

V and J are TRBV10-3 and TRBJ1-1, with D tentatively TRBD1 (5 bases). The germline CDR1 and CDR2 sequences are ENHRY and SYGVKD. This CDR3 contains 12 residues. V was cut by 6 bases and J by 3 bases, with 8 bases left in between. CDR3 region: CAIRGGDTEAFF. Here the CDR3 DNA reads TGTGCCATCAGAGGAGGGGACACTGAAGCTTTCTTT.

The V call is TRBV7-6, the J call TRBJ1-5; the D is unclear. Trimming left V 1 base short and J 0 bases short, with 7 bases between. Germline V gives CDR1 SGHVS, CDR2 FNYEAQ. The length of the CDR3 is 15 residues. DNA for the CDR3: TGTGCCAGCAGCTTAGGCAGCAATAGCAATCAGCCCCAGCATTTT. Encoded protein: CASSLGSNSNQPQHF.

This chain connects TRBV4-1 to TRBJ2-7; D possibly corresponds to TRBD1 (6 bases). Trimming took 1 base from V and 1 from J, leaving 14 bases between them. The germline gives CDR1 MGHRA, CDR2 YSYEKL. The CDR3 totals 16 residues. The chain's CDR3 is CASSQALDRKSYEQYF. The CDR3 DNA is TGCGCCAGCAGCCAAGCTTTGGACAGAAAATCCTACGAGCAGTACTTC.

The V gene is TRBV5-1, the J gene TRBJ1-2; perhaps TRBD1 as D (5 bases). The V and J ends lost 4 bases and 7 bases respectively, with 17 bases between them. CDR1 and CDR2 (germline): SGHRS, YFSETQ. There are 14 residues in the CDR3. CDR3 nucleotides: TGCGCCAGCAGCCTTGCCCCGGGGGGTGGTGGCTACACCTTC. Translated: CASSLAPGGGGYTF. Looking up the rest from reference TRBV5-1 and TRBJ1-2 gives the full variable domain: KAGVTQTPRYLIKTRGQQVTLSCSPISGHRSVSWYQQTPGQGLQFLFEYFSETQRNKGNFPGRFSGRQFSNSRSEMNVSTLELGDSALYLCASSLAPGGGGYTFGSGTRLTVV.

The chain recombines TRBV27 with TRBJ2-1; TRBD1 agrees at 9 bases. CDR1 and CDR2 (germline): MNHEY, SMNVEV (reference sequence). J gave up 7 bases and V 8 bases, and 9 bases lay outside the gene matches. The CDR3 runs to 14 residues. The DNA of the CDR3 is TGTGCCAGCGGGGCCCGGACAGGGGTTAATGAGCAGTTCTTC. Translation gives CASGARTGVNEQFF.

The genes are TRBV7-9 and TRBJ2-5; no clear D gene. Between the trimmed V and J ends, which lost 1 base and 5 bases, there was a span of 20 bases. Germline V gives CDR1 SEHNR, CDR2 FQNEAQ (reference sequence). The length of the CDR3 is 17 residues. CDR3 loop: CASSLVTWASNGETQYF. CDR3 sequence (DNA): TGTGCCAGCAGCTTAGTGACCTGGGCCTCGAATGGGGAGACCCAGTACTTC.